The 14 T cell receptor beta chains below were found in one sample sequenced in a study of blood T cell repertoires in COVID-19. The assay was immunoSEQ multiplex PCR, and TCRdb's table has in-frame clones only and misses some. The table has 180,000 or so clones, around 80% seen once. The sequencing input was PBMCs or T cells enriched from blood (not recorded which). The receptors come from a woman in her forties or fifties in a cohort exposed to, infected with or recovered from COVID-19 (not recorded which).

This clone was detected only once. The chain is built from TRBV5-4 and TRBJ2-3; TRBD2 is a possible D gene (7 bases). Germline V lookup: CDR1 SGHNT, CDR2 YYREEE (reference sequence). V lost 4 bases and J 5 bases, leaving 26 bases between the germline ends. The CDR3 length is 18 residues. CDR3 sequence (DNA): TGTGCCAGCAGCCTCCCTAGTGGGGGGGCCCTAGGGAAAGATACGCAGTATTTT. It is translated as CASSLPSGGALGKDTQYF.

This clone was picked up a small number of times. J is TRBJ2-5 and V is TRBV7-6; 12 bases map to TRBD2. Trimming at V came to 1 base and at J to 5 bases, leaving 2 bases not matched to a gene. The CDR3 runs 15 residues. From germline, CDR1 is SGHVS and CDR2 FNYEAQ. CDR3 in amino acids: CASSLGLAGVETQYF. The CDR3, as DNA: TGTGCCAGCAGCTTAGGACTAGCGGGAGTTGAGACCCAGTACTTC.

Written as DNA, the CDR3 is TGTGCCAGCAGTGCCCGGGACAGGGGGCTCGGAAACACCATATATTTT. It is translated as CASSARDRGLGNTIYF. The rearrangement uses TRBV6-1 and TRBJ1-3; 12 nucleotides align to TRBD1. In germline, CDR1 is MNHNS, CDR2 SASEGT. The CDR3 has 16 amino acids. The ends lost 4 bases at V and 4 bases at J; junction bases unmatched: 5.

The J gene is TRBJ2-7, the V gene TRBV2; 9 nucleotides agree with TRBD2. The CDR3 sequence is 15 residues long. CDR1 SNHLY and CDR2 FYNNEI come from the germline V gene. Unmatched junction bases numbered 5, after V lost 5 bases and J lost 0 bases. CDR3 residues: CASSFSLAGSYEQYF. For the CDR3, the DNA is TGTGCCAGCAGTTTCTCACTAGCGGGCTCCTACGAGCAGTACTTC.

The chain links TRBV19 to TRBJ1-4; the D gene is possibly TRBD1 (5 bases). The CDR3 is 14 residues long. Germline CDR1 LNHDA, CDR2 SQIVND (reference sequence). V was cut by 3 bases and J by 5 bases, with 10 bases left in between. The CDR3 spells CASSIPGLNEKLFF. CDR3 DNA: TGTGCCAGTAGTATTCCGGGACTGAATGAAAAACTGTTTTTT.

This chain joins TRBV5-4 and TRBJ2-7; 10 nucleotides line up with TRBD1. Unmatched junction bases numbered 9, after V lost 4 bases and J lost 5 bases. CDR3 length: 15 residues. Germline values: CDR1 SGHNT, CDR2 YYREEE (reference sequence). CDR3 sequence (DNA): TGTGCCAGCAGCCGCCCCGGGACAGGGGTCGACGAGCAGTACTTC. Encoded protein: CASSRPGTGVDEQYF.

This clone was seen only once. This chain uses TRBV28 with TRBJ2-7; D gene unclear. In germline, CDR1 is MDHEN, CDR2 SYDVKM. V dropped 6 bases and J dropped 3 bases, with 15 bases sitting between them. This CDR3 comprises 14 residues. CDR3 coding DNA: TGTGCCAGCAGGTCTATGATCTCCCTCTACGAGCAGTACTTC. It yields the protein CASRSMISLYEQYF.

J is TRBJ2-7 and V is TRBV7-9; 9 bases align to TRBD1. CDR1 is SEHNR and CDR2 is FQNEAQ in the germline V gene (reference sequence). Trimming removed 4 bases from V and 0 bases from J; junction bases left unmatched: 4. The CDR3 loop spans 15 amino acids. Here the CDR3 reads CASSSQQGASYEQYF. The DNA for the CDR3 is TGTGCCAGCAGCTCCCAACAGGGGGCCTCCTACGAGCAGTACTTC.

The chain's CDR3 is CASSSTGVSRTGELFF. DNA of the CDR3: TGTGCCAGCAGTTCGACAGGGGTTTCACGGACCGGGGAGCTGTTTTTT. This chain connects TRBV28 to TRBJ2-2; 8 bases align to TRBD1. The germline V gene has CDR1 MDHEN and CDR2 SYDVKM. V was clipped by 4 bases and J by 5 bases; unmatched bases: 9. This CDR3 has 16 residues. Full variable domain (outside the CDR3, taken from reference TRBV28 and TRBJ2-2): DVKVTQSSRYLVKRTGEKVFLECVQDMDHENMFWYRQDPGLGLRLIYFSYDVKMKEKGDIPEGYSVSREKKERFSLILESASTNQTSMYLCASSSTGVSRTGELFFGEGSRLTVL.

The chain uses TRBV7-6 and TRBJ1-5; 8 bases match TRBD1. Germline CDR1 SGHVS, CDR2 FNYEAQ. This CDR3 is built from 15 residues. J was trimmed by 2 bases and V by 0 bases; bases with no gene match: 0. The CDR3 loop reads CASSLAGQGNQPQHF. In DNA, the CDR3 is TGTGCCAGCAGCTTAGCGGGACAGGGCAATCAGCCCCAGCATTTT.

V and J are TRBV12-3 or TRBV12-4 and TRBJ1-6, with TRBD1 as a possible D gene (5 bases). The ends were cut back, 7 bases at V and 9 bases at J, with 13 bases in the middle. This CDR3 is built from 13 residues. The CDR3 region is CASTAGYASPLHF. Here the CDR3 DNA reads TGTGCCAGCACCGCAGGGTACGCTTCACCCCTCCACTTT.

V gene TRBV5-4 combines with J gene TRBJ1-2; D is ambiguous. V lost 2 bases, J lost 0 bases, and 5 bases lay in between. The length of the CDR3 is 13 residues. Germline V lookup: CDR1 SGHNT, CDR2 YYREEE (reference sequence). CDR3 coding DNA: TGTGCCAGCAGCTTTACATCTAACTATGGCTACACCTTC. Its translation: CASSFTSNYGYTF.

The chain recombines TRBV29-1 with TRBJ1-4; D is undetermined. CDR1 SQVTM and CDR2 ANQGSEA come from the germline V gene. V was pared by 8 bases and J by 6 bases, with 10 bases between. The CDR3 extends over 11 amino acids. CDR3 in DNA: TGCAGCACCAGGCAGGATGAAAAACTGTTTTTT. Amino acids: CSTRQDEKLFF.

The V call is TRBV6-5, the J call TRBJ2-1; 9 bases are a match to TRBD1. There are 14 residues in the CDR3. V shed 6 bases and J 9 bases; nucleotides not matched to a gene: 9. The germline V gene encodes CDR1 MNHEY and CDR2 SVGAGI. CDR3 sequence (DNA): TGTGCCAGCAGGAGAGGACAGGGGTTCGGTGAGCAGTTCTTC. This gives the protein CASRRGQGFGEQFF.